This TCR beta chain was recovered during a study of breast tumors, draining lymph nodes, adjacent tissues. The lymph nodes were axillary draining lymph nodes from breast cancer patients. Remarks on this clonotype: Its antigen is unknown.

CDR3 length: 15 residues. V lost 4 bases and J lost 3; bases outside the gene matches: 6. CDR1 and CDR2 (germline): SGHNT, YYREEE (reference sequence). TCRdb called the multiplex PCR reads again in MiXCR, with one record for every CDR3 protein. The sample lists 200,000 to 300,000 distinct CDR3 sequences, about 33% occurring once. Study outcomes and limitations: Findings are consistent with lymph node origin and intratumoral expansion of most tumor T cells.

The material sequenced was axillary lymph node tissue. The V call is TRBV5-4, the J call TRBJ1-1, with 10 bases that match TRBD1. The TCR originated in a female donor with breast cancer. Some clones in this sample may be carry-over from other donors' samples. Here the CDR3 DNA reads TGTGCCAGCAGCGTACCAGGACAGGGGGACACTGAAGCTTTCTTT. The encoded protein is CASSVPGQGDTEAFF.